The rows below give T cell receptor beta chains drawn from one sample of a study of blood T cells in healthy people across ages. TCRdb independently ran MiXCR on the 5' RACE reads; one entry per CDR3 protein. The data hold around 940,000 distinct CDR3 sequences, with roughly half observed a single time. Input material: blood. The receptor source for this set is a woman aged 60 to 75 in good health. The CDR3 runs from the conserved cysteine through the conserved F or W. Each record gives: D gene, clone size, V gene, J gene, CDR3 DNA, CDR3 protein. A D gene is named only where the DNA matches it firmly. Rows may omit the clone size; those that give it use once, few, many or a size class.

.	.	TRBV10-3	TRBJ2-7	TGTGCCATCAGTGAGTCGACTAGTCCGTCCGAGCAGTACTTC	CAISESTSPSEQYF
TRBD2	.	TRBV7-2	TRBJ2-1	TGTGCCAGCAGCTCAGCGGGAGTGGTTGCCAATGAGCAGTTCTTC	CASSSAGVVANEQFF
.	.	TRBV29-1	TRBJ2-3	TGCAGCGTTATAGGGGTCCGCGGTACGCAGTATTTT	CSVIGVRGTQYF
TRBD2	.	TRBV7-9	TRBJ2-5	TGTGCCAGCAGCTCAATGCCGGGACTAGCGGGCGTTGAGACCCAGTACTTC	CASSSMPGLAGVETQYF
.	.	TRBV27	TRBJ1-6	TGTGCCAGCAGACCGGGACAACCAAATTCACCCCTCCACTTT	CASRPGQPNSPLHF
.	.	TRBV20-1	TRBJ2-1	TGCAGTGCGCGAAGGGGGACCGCCGGTTACAATGAGCAGTTCTTC	CSARRGTAGYNEQFF
TRBD2	.	TRBV4-1	TRBJ2-1	TGCGCCAGCAGCCCAGGACTAGCGGGGATCTACAATGAGCAGTTCTTC	CASSPGLAGIYNEQFF
TRBD2	.	TRBV20-1	TRBJ2-1	TGCAGTGCTAGAGATCCAGTATCTAGCGGCCAGGAGCAGTTCTTC	CSARDPVSSGQEQFF
TRBD1	.	TRBV19	TRBJ2-4	TGTGCCAGTAGTACGGACAGGGCGGGAAACATTCAGTACTTC	CASSTDRAGNIQYF
.	few	TRBV29-1	TRBJ2-7	TGCAGCGTTGAAGTAGTTCGGGGAGAGCAGTACTTC	CSVEVVRGEQYF
.	.	TRBV11-2	TRBJ2-1	TGTGCCTGCAGCTACCTGGGGGATGAGCAGTTCTTC	CACSYLGDEQFF
TRBD2	.	TRBV12-3/TRBV12-4	TRBJ2-7	TGTGCCAGCAGTGGTGGGACTAGTCTAATTAGCTCCTACGAGCAGTACTTC	CASSGGTSLISSYEQYF